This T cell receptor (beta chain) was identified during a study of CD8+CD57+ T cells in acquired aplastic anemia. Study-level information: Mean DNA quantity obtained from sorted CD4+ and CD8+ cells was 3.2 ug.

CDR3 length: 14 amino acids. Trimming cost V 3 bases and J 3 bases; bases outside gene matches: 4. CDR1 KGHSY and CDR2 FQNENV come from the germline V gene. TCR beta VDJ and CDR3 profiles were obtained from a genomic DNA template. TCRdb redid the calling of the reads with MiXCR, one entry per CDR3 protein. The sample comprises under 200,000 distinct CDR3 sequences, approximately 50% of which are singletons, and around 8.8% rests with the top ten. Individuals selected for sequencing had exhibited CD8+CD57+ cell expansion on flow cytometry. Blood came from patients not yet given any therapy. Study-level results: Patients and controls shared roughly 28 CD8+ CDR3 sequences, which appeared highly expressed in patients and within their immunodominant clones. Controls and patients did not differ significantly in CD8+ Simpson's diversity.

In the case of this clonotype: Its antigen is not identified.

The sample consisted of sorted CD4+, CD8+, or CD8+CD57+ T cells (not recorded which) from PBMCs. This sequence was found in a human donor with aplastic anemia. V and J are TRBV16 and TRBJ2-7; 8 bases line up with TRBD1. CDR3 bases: TGTGCCAGCAGCCACAACGGACAGGGCTACGAGCAGTACTTC. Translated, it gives CASSHNGQGYEQYF.